The present T cell receptor beta chain was sequenced within a study of cytomegalovirus exposure and HLA in healthy donors. Whole-study results and caveats: Later genetic work tied a missense DCLRE1C variant to beta-chain V and J trimming.

V lost 3 bases to trimming and J lost 8 bases, with 6 bases between them. Germline CDR1 and CDR2: MDHEN and SYDVKM. This CDR3 is 11 amino acids long. For this clone: Its specificity is not known.

PCR employed 60 Vbeta and 13 Jbeta primers. Repertoires were generated with immunoSEQ multiplex PCR, while TCRdb's copy carries only in-frame clones and drops some. The sample shows around 140,000 clones, 70% to 80% of them seen only once. Sample: PBMCs. The genes are TRBV28 and TRBJ2-3, with a weak D call TRBD2 (5 bases). The receptor was isolated from a man in his forties in good health and CMV-seropositive. The CDR3 coding sequence is TGTGCCAGCAGTTTGAGGGTTACGCAGTATTTT. This gives the protein CASSLRVTQYF.